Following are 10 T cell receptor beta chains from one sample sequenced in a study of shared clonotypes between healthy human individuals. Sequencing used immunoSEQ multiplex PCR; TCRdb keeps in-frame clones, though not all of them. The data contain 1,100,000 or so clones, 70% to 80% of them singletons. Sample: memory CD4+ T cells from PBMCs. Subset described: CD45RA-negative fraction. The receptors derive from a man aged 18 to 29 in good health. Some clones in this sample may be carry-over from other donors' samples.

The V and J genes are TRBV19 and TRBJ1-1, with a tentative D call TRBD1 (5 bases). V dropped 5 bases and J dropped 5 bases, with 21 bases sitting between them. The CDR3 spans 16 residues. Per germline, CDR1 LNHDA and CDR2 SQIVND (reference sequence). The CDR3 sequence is CASSHGAGDLRTEAFF. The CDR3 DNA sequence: TGTGCCAGTAGTCATGGGGCTGGGGACCTGAGGACTGAAGCTTTCTTT. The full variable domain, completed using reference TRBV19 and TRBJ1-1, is DGGITQSPKYLFRKEGQNVTLSCEQNLNHDAMYWYRQDPGQGLRLIYYSQIVNDFQKGDIAEGYSVSREKKESFPLTVTSAQKNPTAFYLCASSHGAGDLRTEAFFGQGTRLTVV.

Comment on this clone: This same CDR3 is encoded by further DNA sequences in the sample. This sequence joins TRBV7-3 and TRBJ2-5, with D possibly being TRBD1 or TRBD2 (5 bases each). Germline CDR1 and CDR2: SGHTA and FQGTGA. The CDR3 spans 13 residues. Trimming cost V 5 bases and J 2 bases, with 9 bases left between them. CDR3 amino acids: CASSRGGQETQYF. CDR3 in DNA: TGTGCCAGCAGCCGGGGCGGGCAAGAGACCCAGTACTTC.

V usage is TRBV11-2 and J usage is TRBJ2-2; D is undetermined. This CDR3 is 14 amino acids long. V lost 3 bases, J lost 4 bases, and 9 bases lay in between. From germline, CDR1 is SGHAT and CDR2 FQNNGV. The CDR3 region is CASSLGMATGELFF. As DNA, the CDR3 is TGTGCCAGCAGCTTGGGGATGGCCACCGGGGAGCTGTTTTTT.

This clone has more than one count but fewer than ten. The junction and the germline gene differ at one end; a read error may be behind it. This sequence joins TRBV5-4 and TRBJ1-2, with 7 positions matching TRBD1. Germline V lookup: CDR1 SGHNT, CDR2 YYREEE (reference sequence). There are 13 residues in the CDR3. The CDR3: CASSLRGQGTSRF. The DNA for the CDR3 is TGTGCCAGCAGCTTGAGGGGGCAGGGGACCAGTCGATTC.

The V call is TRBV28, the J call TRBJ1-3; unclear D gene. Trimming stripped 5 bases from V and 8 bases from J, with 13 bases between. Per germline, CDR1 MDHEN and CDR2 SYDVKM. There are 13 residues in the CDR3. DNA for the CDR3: TGTGCCAGCAGTCCACCCTGGCGGGACACCATATATTTT. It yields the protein CASSPPWRDTIYF.

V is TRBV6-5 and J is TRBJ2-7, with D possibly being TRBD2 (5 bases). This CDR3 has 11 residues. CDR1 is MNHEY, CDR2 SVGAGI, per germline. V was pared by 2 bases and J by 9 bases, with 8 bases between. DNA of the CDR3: TGTGCCAGCAGTTACAGGGAGAGGCAGTACTTC. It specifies CASSYRERQYF.

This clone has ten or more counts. As DNA, the CDR3 is TGTGCCAGCAGTGGACACCCCGGGGGGGACTATGGCTACACCTTC. Protein: CASSGHPGGDYGYTF. The chain employs TRBV28 and TRBJ1-2; tentatively, D is TRBD1 (5 bases). Germline loops: CDR1 MDHEN, CDR2 SYDVKM. The CDR3 spans 15 residues. Trimming stripped 5 bases from V and 3 bases from J, with 16 bases between.

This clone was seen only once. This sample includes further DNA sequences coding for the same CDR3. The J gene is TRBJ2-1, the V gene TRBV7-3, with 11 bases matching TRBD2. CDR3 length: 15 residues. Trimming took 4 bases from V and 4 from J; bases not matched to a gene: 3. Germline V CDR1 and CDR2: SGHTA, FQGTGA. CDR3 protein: CASSSRLAGYNEQFF. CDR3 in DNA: TGTGCCAGCAGCTCGAGACTAGCGGGATACAATGAGCAGTTCTTC. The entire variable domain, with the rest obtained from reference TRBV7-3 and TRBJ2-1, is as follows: GAGVSQTPSNKVTEKGKYVELRCDPISGHTALYWYRQSLGQGPEFLIYFQGTGAADDSGLPNDRFFAVRPEGSVSTLKIQRTERGDSAVYLCASSSRLAGYNEQFFGPGTRLTVL.

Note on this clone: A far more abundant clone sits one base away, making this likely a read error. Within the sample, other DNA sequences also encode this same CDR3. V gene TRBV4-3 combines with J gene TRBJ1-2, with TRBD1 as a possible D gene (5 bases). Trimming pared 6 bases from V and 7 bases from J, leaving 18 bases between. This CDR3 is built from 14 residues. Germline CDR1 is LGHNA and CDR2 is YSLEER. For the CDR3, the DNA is TGCGCCAGCAGTCAACCTGGGGGGGAGGGTGGCTACACCTTC. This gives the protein CASSQPGGEGGYTF.

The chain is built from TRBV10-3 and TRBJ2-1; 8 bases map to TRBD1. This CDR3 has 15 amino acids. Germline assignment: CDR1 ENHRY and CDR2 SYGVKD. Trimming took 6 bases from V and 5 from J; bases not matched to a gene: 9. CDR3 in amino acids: CAIRRTDREHNEQFF. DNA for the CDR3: TGTGCCATCAGGAGAACGGACAGGGAGCACAATGAGCAGTTCTTC.